These 31 T cell receptor beta chains were all obtained from the same sample, sequenced in a study of blood T cell repertoires in COVID-19. Profiled with immunoSEQ multiplex PCR; TCRdb holds only in-frame clones, not every one. This table has 250,000 to 350,000 clones, 70% to 90% appearing once. The sample was peripheral blood. These receptors were obtained from a woman in her forties or fifties with COVID-19, enrolled during active disease.

The CDR3 region is CASSQKQGLNQPQHF. CDR3 nucleotide sequence: TGTGCCAGCTCACAAAAGCAGGGGCTCAATCAGCCCCAGCATTTT. This chain connects TRBV18 to TRBJ1-5; D might be TRBD1 (6 bases). The CDR3 has 15 residues. Germline loops: CDR1 KGHSH, CDR2 LQKENI. Between the trimmed V and J ends, which lost 4 bases and 3 bases, there was a span of 13 bases.

The gene calls are TRBV7-3 and TRBJ2-5, with D unresolved. Germline loops: CDR1 SGHTA, CDR2 FQGTGA. With 1 base removed from V and 0 bases from J, the gap between germline ends came to 6 bases. The CDR3 consists of 14 residues. CDR3: CASSLNAYQETQYF. Written as DNA, the CDR3 is TGTGCCAGCAGCTTAAATGCGTACCAAGAGACCCAGTACTTC. The complete variable domain, with remaining parts taken from reference TRBV7-3 and TRBJ2-5, reads GAGVSQTPSNKVTEKGKYVELRCDPISGHTALYWYRQSLGQGPEFLIYFQGTGAADDSGLPNDRFFAVRPEGSVSTLKIQRTERGDSAVYLCASSLNAYQETQYFGPGTRLLVL.

This chain connects TRBV24-1 to TRBJ2-3; 7 bases map to TRBD1. The ends lost 7 bases at V and 4 bases at J; junction bases unmatched: 13. Looked up from germline, CDR1 is KGHDR and CDR2 is SFDVKD. The CDR3 extends over 16 amino acids. The DNA for the CDR3 is TGTGCCACCAGCCCTCCGCAGGGGGAAGGCGCAGATACGCAGTATTTT. The encoded protein is CATSPPQGEGADTQYF.

The CDR3 DNA reads TGTGCCAGCAGCCAGATGGACAGTTATCAGCCCCAGCATTTT. It specifies CASSQMDSYQPQHF. This rearrangement joins TRBV3-1 (or the pseudogene TRBV3-2) to TRBJ1-5; perhaps TRBD1 as D (6 bases). This CDR3 has 14 residues. V lost 3 bases and J 5 bases, leaving 11 bases between the germline ends. Germline assignment: CDR1 LGHDT and CDR2 YNNKEL (reference sequence).

The genes are TRBV11-3 and TRBJ1-1, with a possible D match to TRBD1 (6 bases). CDR1 is SGHNT and CDR2 is YENEEA in the germline V gene. The CDR3 loop spans 14 amino acids. V gave up 5 bases and J gave up 3 bases, with 13 bases separating them. The CDR3 DNA sequence: TGTGCCAGCAGCCGACGGGACAAATACACTGAAGCTTTCTTT. It specifies CASSRRDKYTEAFF.

This chain uses TRBV5-1 with TRBJ2-5, with D possibly being TRBD1 (5 bases). The CDR3 totals 11 residues. The ends were cut back, 7 bases at V and 4 bases at J, with 8 bases in the middle. Germline V gene lookup returns CDR1 SGHRS and CDR2 YFSETQ. The CDR3 spells CASGARETQYF. Here the CDR3 DNA reads TGCGCCAGCGGGGCGCGAGAGACCCAGTACTTC.

The chain carries TRBV6-5 and TRBJ2-7; a weak D match, TRBD2 (5 bases). Germline V gene lookup returns CDR1 MNHEY and CDR2 SVGAGI. This CDR3 region has 14 residues. The V end was cut by 4 bases, the J end by 5 bases, with 15 bases between. The CDR3 reads CASSLAPGSHEQYF. As DNA, the CDR3 is TGTGCCAGCAGTTTGGCGCCGGGGTCCCACGAGCAGTACTTC.

The CDR3 sequence is CASSPPWGQGNTGELFF. The CDR3 DNA reads TGTGCCAGCAGCCCCCCGTGGGGGCAGGGGAACACCGGGGAGCTGTTTTTT. J is TRBJ2-2 and V is TRBV13; maybe TRBD1 (6 bases). Per germline, CDR1 PRHDT and CDR2 FYEKMQ (reference sequence). V gave up 5 bases and J gave up 1 base, with 17 bases separating them. The CDR3 consists of 17 residues.

The chain's CDR3 is CASSRQGAFAEQFF. CDR3 nucleotides: TGTGCCAGTAGTAGACAGGGGGCGTTCGCTGAGCAGTTCTTC. The V call is TRBV19, the J call TRBJ2-1; 10 bases match TRBD1. Germline lookup yields CDR1 LNHDA and CDR2 SQIVND (reference sequence). The length of the CDR3 is 14 residues. Germline trimming cut 4 bases from V and 9 bases from J; bases unmatched to any gene: 6.

The rearrangement links TRBV6-4 to TRBJ2-1; TRBD2 matches 12 bases. Germline trimming cut 0 bases from V and 8 bases from J; bases unmatched to any gene: 5. The germline gives CDR1 MRHNA, CDR2 SNTAGT. The CDR3 is 16 amino acids. The CDR3 loop reads CASSDSLAGGQDEQFF. In DNA, the CDR3 is TGTGCCAGCAGTGACTCGCTAGCGGGAGGGCAGGATGAGCAGTTCTTC.

This clone was counted between two and nine times. The rearrangement joins TRBV5-4 to TRBJ2-2; 11 bases line up with TRBD1. Trimming cost V 4 bases and J 0 bases; bases outside gene matches: 2. The germline gives CDR1 SGHNT, CDR2 YYREEE (reference sequence). The CDR3 spans 16 residues. CDR3 sequence (DNA): TGTGCCAGCAGCAGGGGACAGGGGGCGAACACCGGGGAGCTGTTTTTT. Translated, it gives CASSRGQGANTGELFF.

The genes are TRBV19 and TRBJ1-1; D is undetermined. Trimming shortened V by 3 bases and J by 8 bases, and 10 bases separated the two germline ends. Germline V CDR1 and CDR2: LNHDA, SQIVND (reference sequence). This CDR3 spans 12 amino acids. The CDR3, as DNA: TGTGCCAGTAGTATGGGTTTGAGGGAAGCTTTCTTT. Translated, it gives CASSMGLREAFF.

The rearrangement links TRBV5-1 to TRBJ1-2; maybe TRBD1 (6 bases). The CDR3 loop spans 14 amino acids. The germline gives CDR1 SGHRS, CDR2 YFSETQ. V was shortened by 4 bases and J by 4 bases, with 14 bases between the two germline ends. This CDR3 reads CASSREGGGYGYTF. CDR3 in DNA: TGCGCCAGCAGCCGGGAGGGGGGAGGCTATGGCTACACCTTC.

The CDR3 here is CASSRRGNEQFF. The CDR3 nucleotides read TGTGCCAGCAGTAGGCGGGGCAATGAGCAGTTCTTC. The chain has TRBV6-2 or TRBV6-3 and TRBJ2-1; possibly TRBD2 for D (6 bases). Trimming took 5 bases from V and 6 from J, leaving 8 bases between them. Germline lookup yields CDR1 MNHEY and CDR2 SVGEGT. The CDR3 sequence is 12 residues long.

This chain links TRBV24-1 with TRBJ2-3; D is possibly TRBD2 (5 bases). V gave up 7 bases and J gave up 3 bases, with 10 bases separating them. This CDR3 contains 13 residues. CDR1 KGHDR and CDR2 SFDVKD come from the germline V gene. The CDR3 loop reads CATRRDGTDTQYF. CDR3 DNA: TGTGCCACCAGGAGGGATGGAACAGATACGCAGTATTTT.

V and J are TRBV5-1 and TRBJ2-3, with TRBD2 identical over 13 bases. Germline CDR1 and CDR2: SGHRS and YFSETQ. The length of the CDR3 is 18 residues. The J segment lost 4 bases and the V segment lost 7 bases, leaving 15 bases of the junction unmatched. CDR3: CASGNPGLAGSGADTQYF. The CDR3 DNA is TGCGCCAGCGGTAATCCGGGACTAGCGGGGTCGGGAGCAGATACGCAGTATTTT.

The V call is TRBV28, the J call TRBJ2-7, with no clear D. The CDR3 is made up of 14 amino acids. The V gene lost 2 bases and the J gene lost 0 bases, with 8 bases spanning the gap. Per germline, CDR1 MDHEN and CDR2 SYDVKM. The CDR3 reads CASSLLLGSYEQYF. The DNA of the CDR3 is TGTGCCAGCAGTTTACTTCTCGGCTCCTACGAGCAGTACTTC.

In this sample, this clone turned up once. Relative to the germline gene, one junction end is altered; a read error may explain this. The chain carries TRBV4-1 and TRBJ2-4; weak D call: TRBD2 (5 bases). The CDR3 consists of 13 residues. CDR1 and CDR2 (germline): MGHRA, YSYEKL. For the CDR3, the DNA is TGCGCCAGCAGCCAAGATTGGGCAGACCCTAGGGAGTTC. This gives the protein CASSQDWADPREF.

This chain uses TRBV30 with TRBJ2-6; possibly TRBD1 for D (6 bases). The CDR3 has 17 residues. Trimming shortened V by 4 bases and J by 0 bases, and 16 bases separated the two germline ends. Germline V lookup: CDR1 GTSNPN, CDR2 SVGIG (reference sequence). The CDR3 region has the DNA TGTGCCTGGACTGCCGGGACATTCTACTCTGGGGCCAACGTCCTGACTTTC. Its protein product is CAWTAGTFYSGANVLTF.

The chain has TRBV4-2 and TRBJ2-6; the D gene is possibly TRBD2 (6 bases). Trimming removed 4 bases at V and 9 bases at J, with 22 bases between. The germline V gene encodes CDR1 LGHNA and CDR2 YNFKEQ. The CDR3 consists of 17 residues. The CDR3 sequence is CASSRPQGPGVVNVLTF. For the CDR3, the DNA is TGTGCCAGCAGCCGACCGCAAGGTCCGGGGGTCGTCAACGTCCTGACTTTC.

Here the CDR3 DNA reads TGTGCCAGCAGACCCGGGCTAGCGGGAGAAGCCGGGGAGCTGTTTTTT. Its translation: CASRPGLAGEAGELFF. The genes are TRBV27 and TRBJ2-2; 10 bases line up with TRBD2. The CDR3 length is 16 residues. V shed 6 bases, J shed 6 bases, and the junction held 10 bases outside the gene matches. CDR1 is MNHEY and CDR2 is SMNVEV in the germline V gene (reference sequence).

The V and J genes are TRBV19 and TRBJ1-5; 10 nucleotides match TRBD1. The CDR3 consists of 15 residues. With V trimmed by 1 base and J by 6 bases, 3 bases remained unmatched. Germline values: CDR1 LNHDA, CDR2 SQIVND (reference sequence). Here the CDR3 reads CASSIGGQGGQPQHF. Written as DNA, the CDR3 is TGTGCCAGTAGTATAGGAGGACAGGGGGGTCAGCCCCAGCATTTT.

This chain connects TRBV5-4 to TRBJ2-1; 11 bases are a match to TRBD2. This CDR3 region has 15 residues. The trim removed 4 bases at V and 10 bases at J, leaving 10 bases unmatched. Germline V gene sequence: CDR1 SGHNT, CDR2 YYREEE (reference sequence). The CDR3 DNA reads TGTGCCAGCAGCGATAGCGGGAGGGCCCGAAGAGAGCAGTTCTTC. It translates to CASSDSGRARREQFF.

This rearrangement joins TRBV11-1 to TRBJ1-2; 8 bases line up with TRBD1. CDR1 and CDR2 from the germline V gene are SGHAT and FQDESV (reference sequence). The junction had 5 bases not matched to a gene; V was cut back by 4 bases and J by 4 bases. The CDR3 sequence is 14 residues long. In DNA form, the CDR3 reads TGTGCCAGCAGCTCTCGACAGGGGAGCTATGGCTACACCTTC. This encodes CASSSRQGSYGYTF.

This clone was observed a single time. The V and J genes are TRBV30 and TRBJ1-4; 7 nucleotides align to TRBD1. The CDR3 consists of 15 residues. Germline V lookup: CDR1 GTSNPN, CDR2 SVGIG (reference sequence). With V trimmed by 0 bases and J by 11 bases, 12 bases remained unmatched. The DNA for the CDR3 is TGTGCCTGGAGTGTTAACAGGGGTACCGCGAGGAAACTGTTTTTT. Amino acid sequence: CAWSVNRGTARKLFF.

The chain is built from TRBV9 and TRBJ2-7; D is perhaps TRBD2 (7 bases). The V end was cut by 4 bases, the J end by 0 bases, with 20 bases between. This CDR3 is built from 17 residues. Germline CDR1 reads SGDLS; CDR2 reads YYNGEE. CDR3 nucleotide sequence: TGTGCCAGCAGCCCTAGGAGGGGGGGCGGAAGCTCCTACGAGCAGTACTTC. Residues: CASSPRRGGGSSYEQYF.

The genes are TRBV7-2 and TRBJ1-6; D perhaps matches TRBD1 (6 bases). CDR3 length equals 14 residues. The ends were cut back, 6 bases at V and 6 bases at J, with 12 bases in the middle. Germline loops: CDR1 SGHTA, CDR2 FQGNSA. This CDR3 reads CASSGDTLNSPLHF. The CDR3 DNA sequence: TGTGCCAGCAGTGGGGACACACTTAATTCACCCCTCCACTTT.

The chain uses TRBV19 and TRBJ1-2, with 8 bases matching TRBD1. Per germline, CDR1 LNHDA and CDR2 SQIVND (reference sequence). Trimming at V came to 3 bases and at J to 5 bases, leaving 14 bases not matched to a gene. CDR3 length equals 17 residues. CDR3 in DNA: TGTGCCAGTAGTATCGGCAACCGTGACAGGGGACCTTATGGCTACACCTTC. Amino acid sequence: CASSIGNRDRGPYGYTF.

The V call is TRBV6-5, the J call TRBJ2-4; the D gene is possibly TRBD2 (7 bases). The CDR3 runs to 13 residues. The V gene's germline CDR1 is MNHEY and CDR2 SVGAGI. Trimming took 8 bases from V and 10 from J, leaving 18 bases between them. The CDR3 bases are TGTGCCAGCTTCAAGTTGGGAGGGGGGATTCAGTACTTC. Residues: CASFKLGGGIQYF.

The CDR3 loop is CASSLSPPYNEQFF. The CDR3 nucleotides read TGTGCCAGCAGCCTATCGCCCCCCTACAATGAGCAGTTCTTC. V gene TRBV11-3 combines with J gene TRBJ2-1; D gene ambiguous. The V end lost 5 bases, the J end lost 2 bases, and 10 bases lay between the germline ends. The CDR3 extends over 14 amino acids. Germline CDR1 SGHNT, CDR2 YENEEA.

This sequence joins TRBV11-2 and TRBJ2-5; TRBD1 might be the D (6 bases). CDR1 is SGHAT and CDR2 is FQNNGV in the germline V gene. The CDR3 spans 16 residues. Trimming pared 3 bases from V and 1 base from J, leaving 15 bases between. Here the CDR3 DNA reads TGTGCCAGCAGCTTCGACCAGGGGAAGTTCCAAGAGACCCAGTACTTC. Translating gives CASSFDQGKFQETQYF. Using reference TRBV11-2 and TRBJ2-5 for the parts outside the CDR3, the full variable domain is EAGVAQSPRYKIIEKRQSVAFWCNPISGHATLYWYQQILGQGPKLLIQFQNNGVVDDSQLPKDRFSAERLKGVDSTLKIQPAKLEDSAVYLCASSFDQGKFQETQYFGPGTRLLVL.